The present entry profiles one T cell receptor (beta chain) with its context. These data originate in a study of blood T cell repertoires in COVID-19. In the study overall: Samples taken during acute and convalescent COVID-19 were collected in the United States, Italy and Spain. PBMCs, B-cell-depleted T cells, or T cells were the source of the cDNA or gDNA that made up the material.

In the authors' methods: For nucleated cells, counts were estimated from reference gene primer amplification. The assay was immunoSEQ multiplex PCR, and TCRdb's table has in-frame clones only and misses some. The V and J calls and the clone size are those of that table, but D and trimming were determined from the DNA. There are some 30,000 clones in the sample; about 90% occur only once, and over 3.5% lies in the top ten. The J segment lost 3 bases and the V segment lost 3 bases, leaving 4 bases of the junction unmatched. From germline, CDR1 is GTSNPN and CDR2 SVGIG (reference sequence). The CDR3 is 14 amino acids.

The rearrangement uses TRBV30 and TRBJ1-1; 10 nucleotides align to TRBD1. Sequencing was carried out using peripheral blood. This TCR derives from a human donor in a cohort sampled during active COVID-19. In nucleotides, the CDR3 is TGTGCCTGGAGCCGGACAGGGGGACACACTGAAGCTTTCTTT. It codes for CAWSRTGGHTEAFF.